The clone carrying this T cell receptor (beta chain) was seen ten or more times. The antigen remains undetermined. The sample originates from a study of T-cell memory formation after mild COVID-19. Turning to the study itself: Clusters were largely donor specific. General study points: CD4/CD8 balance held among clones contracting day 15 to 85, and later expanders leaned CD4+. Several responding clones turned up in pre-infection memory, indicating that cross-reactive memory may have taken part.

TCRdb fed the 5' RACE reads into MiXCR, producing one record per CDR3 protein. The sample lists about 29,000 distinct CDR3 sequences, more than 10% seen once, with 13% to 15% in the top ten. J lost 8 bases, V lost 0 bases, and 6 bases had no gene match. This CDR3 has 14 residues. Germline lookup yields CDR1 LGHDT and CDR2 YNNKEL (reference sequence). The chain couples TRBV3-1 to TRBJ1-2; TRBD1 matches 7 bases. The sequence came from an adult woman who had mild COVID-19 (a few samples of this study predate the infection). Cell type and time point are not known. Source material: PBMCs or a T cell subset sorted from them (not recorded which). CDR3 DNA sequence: TGTGCCAGCAGCCAAGATGGAGGGGGCCGGGGCTACACCTTC. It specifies CASSQDGGGRGYTF. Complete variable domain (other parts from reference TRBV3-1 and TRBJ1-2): DTAVSQTPKYLVTQMGNDKSIKCEQNLGHDTMYWYKQDSKKFLKIMFSYNNKELIINETVPNRFSPKSPDKAHLNLHINSLELGDSAVYFCASSQDGGGRGYTFGSGTRLTVV.